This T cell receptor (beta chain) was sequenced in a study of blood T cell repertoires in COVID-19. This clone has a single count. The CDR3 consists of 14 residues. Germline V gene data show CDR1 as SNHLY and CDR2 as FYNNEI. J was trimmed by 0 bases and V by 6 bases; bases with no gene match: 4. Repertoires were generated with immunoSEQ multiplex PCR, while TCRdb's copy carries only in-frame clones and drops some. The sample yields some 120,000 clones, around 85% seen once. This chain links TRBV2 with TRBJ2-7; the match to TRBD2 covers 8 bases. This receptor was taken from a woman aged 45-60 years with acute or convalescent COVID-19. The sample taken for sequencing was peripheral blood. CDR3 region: CASRGLGPSYEQYF. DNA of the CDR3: TGTGCCAGCAGGGGACTAGGACCCTCCTACGAGCAGTACTTC.